This T cell receptor (beta chain) derives from a study of cytomegalovirus exposure and HLA in healthy donors. CDR1 and CDR2 from the germline V gene are SGHRS and YFSETQ. The CDR3 covers 14 residues. The V and J ends lost 0 bases and 6 bases respectively, with 11 bases between them. PCR employed 60 Vbeta and 13 Jbeta primers. Original processing methods: Unique TCR beta chains numbered about 80 million in a later analysis, with about 9.9 million shared. Using immunoSEQ multiplex PCR, the repertoire was profiled, and TCRdb retains in-frame clones only, with some absent. V and J calls and clone size are as listed in that table; D and trimming were resolved from the DNA. The sample includes approximately 150,000 clones, approximately 80% of them seen just once. Study observations and caveats: TCR beta V segments were, for the most part, productive about 87% or about 30% of the time in an earlier analysis.

About this clone itself: Its antigen is currently unknown.

Healthy bone marrow donors made up the cohort. Despite likely unrecorded immune exposures, the donors were nominally healthy at the time of sampling. This clonotype originated in a middle-aged woman in good health and CMV-seronegative. The sample consisted of PBMCs. The chain is built from TRBV5-1 and TRBJ2-3; possibly TRBD2 for D (5 bases). CDR3 loop: CASSLAQSGDTQYF. The CDR3 DNA reads as TGCGCCAGCAGCTTGGCACAGAGCGGTGATACGCAGTATTTT.